Below, 8 T cell receptor beta chains from the same sample are listed, as sequenced in a study of T-cell memory formation after mild COVID-19. TCRdb reprocessed the 5' RACE reads with MiXCR, giving one entry per CDR3 protein. This table holds approximately 150,000 distinct CDR3 sequences, approximately 15% found once. Sequencing was done on a sample of PBMCs or a T cell subset sorted from them (not recorded which). The source of these receptors is an adult woman who had mild COVID-19 (a few samples of this study predate the infection). Cell type and time point are not known.

V and J are TRBV2 and TRBJ1-1; the D gene is possibly TRBD1 (5 bases). Trimming removed 0 bases at V and 1 base at J, with 12 bases between. CDR3 length: 16 residues. Germline CDR1 reads SNHLY; CDR2 reads FYNNEI. The CDR3 DNA sequence: TGTGCCAGCAGTGAAGCGCGGGGGAAGGGGAACACTGAAGCTTTCTTT. It codes for CASSEARGKGNTEAFF.

This clonotype was seen more than once but under ten times. The gene calls are TRBV12-3 or TRBV12-4 and TRBJ1-4, with D uncertain. Trimming took 1 base from V and 8 from J, leaving 14 bases between them. This CDR3 is 15 amino acids long. CDR3 sequence (DNA): TGTGCCAGCAGTTTAGAGAGAAGGCCTCGGGAAAAACTGTTTTTT. Protein product: CASSLERRPREKLFF.

This clonotype was picked up a small number of times. V and J are TRBV7-2 and TRBJ2-3, with D perhaps TRBD2 (6 bases). The CDR3 is 15 amino acids. The ends were cut back, 5 bases at V and 1 base at J, with 13 bases in the middle. Per germline, CDR1 SGHTA and CDR2 FQGNSA. CDR3 sequence reads: CASSPLGGGTDTQYF. The CDR3 region has the DNA TGTGCCAGCAGCCCGCTGGGGGGAGGCACAGATACGCAGTATTTT.

This rearrangement joins TRBV7-9 to TRBJ2-3; no firm D call. Trimming removed 5 bases from V and 5 bases from J, with 11 bases in between. CDR3 length: 13 residues. The V gene's germline CDR1 is SEHNR and CDR2 FQNEAQ (reference sequence). CDR3 loop: CASSHYDRDTQYF. In DNA, the CDR3 is TGTGCCAGCAGCCACTACGACCGAGATACGCAGTATTTT. Full variable domain (rest looked up from reference TRBV7-9 and TRBJ2-3): DTGVSQNPRHKITKRGQNVTFRCDPISEHNRLYWYRQTLGQGPEFLTYFQNEAQLEKSRLLSDRFSAERPKGSFSTLEIQRTEQGDSAMYLCASSHYDRDTQYFGPGTRLTVL.

The V call is TRBV9, the J call TRBJ2-3; perhaps TRBD2 as D (5 bases). Trimming stripped 0 bases from V and 8 bases from J, with 10 bases between. This CDR3 is built from 13 residues. Looked up from germline, CDR1 is SGDLS and CDR2 is YYNGEE. CDR3 nucleotide sequence: TGTGCCAGCAGCGTAGCTGACGAGGGTACGCAGTATTTT. This sequence encodes CASSVADEGTQYF.

The chain couples TRBV20-1 to TRBJ2-1; maybe TRBD2 (5 bases). Germline V gene data show CDR1 as DFQATT and CDR2 as SNEGSKA (reference sequence). Deletions cut 6 bases from V and 3 bases from J, with 21 bases between. This CDR3 comprises 16 residues. The CDR3 DNA reads TGCAGTGCCCGTCCACCGGGAAACCGACTCTACAATGAGCAGTTCTTC. Its translation is CSARPPGNRLYNEQFF.

The rearrangement uses TRBV12-3 or TRBV12-4 and TRBJ1-1; unclear D gene. With 4 bases removed from V and 5 bases from J, the gap between germline ends came to 11 bases. The CDR3 has 13 amino acids. CDR3 DNA sequence: TGTGCCAGCAGTTCCAACACGCGGACTGAAGCTTTCTTT. Translation: CASSSNTRTEAFF.

There are a few counts of this clonotype. The chain has TRBV4-3 and TRBJ2-3, with TRBD2 identical over 8 bases. V gave up 0 bases and J gave up 6 bases; unmatched junction bases: 8. CDR3 size: 16 residues. Per the germline V gene, CDR1 is LGHNA and CDR2 is YSLEER. CDR3 in DNA: TGCGCCAGCAGCCAAGACCCAGCGGGAGTGGGCGATACGCAGTATTTT. This gives the protein CASSQDPAGVGDTQYF.